These 32 T cell receptor beta chains share one sample of origin, sequenced in a study of cytomegalovirus exposure and HLA in healthy donors. The study ran its PCR with 60 Vbeta and 13 Jbeta primers. Assay: immunoSEQ multiplex PCR; the TCRdb copy retains only in-frame clones and omits some. The repertoire holds approximately 79,000 clones, with around 81% as singletons. Input material: PBMCs. The receptor set was obtained from a male donor in good health and CMV-seropositive.

The chain carries TRBV7-2 and TRBJ2-7, with a possible D match to TRBD2 (6 bases). CDR1 and CDR2 (germline): SGHTA, FQGNSA. V gave up 2 bases and J gave up 6 bases, with 14 bases separating them. This CDR3 spans 14 amino acids. For the CDR3, the DNA is TGTGCCAGCAGCTTAAATGGGGCGGGGTCCGAGCAGTACTTC. Translation gives CASSLNGAGSEQYF. Together with reference TRBV7-2 and TRBJ2-7, the CDR3 gives the full variable domain: GAGVSQSPSNKVTEKGKDVELRCDPISGHTALYWYRQSLGQGLEFLIYFQGNSAPDKSGLPSDRFSAERTGGSVSTLTIQRTQQEDSAVYLCASSLNGAGSEQYFGPGTRLTVT.

The chain joins TRBV9 to TRBJ2-7; D may be TRBD1 (6 bases). CDR1 and CDR2 (germline): SGDLS, YYNGEE. Trimming removed 4 bases at V and 7 bases at J, with 18 bases between. This CDR3 is built from 14 residues. The CDR3 here is CASSLQGGGGEQYF. The CDR3 coding sequence is TGTGCCAGCAGCCTACAGGGTGGGGGCGGGGAGCAGTACTTC.

The CDR3 spells CASSGLFNEKLFF. CDR3 nucleotides: TGTGCCAGCTCAGGACTGTTTAATGAAAAACTGTTTTTT. The rearrangement links TRBV18 to TRBJ1-4; no clear D gene. The CDR3 is 13 amino acids. The ends were cut back, 5 bases at V and 4 bases at J, with 8 bases in the middle. Looked up from germline, CDR1 is KGHSH and CDR2 is LQKENI.

The CDR3 sequence: CASSLYGGLLGTYNEQFF. For the CDR3, the DNA is TGTGCCAGTAGCCTATATGGGGGACTGTTAGGCACCTACAATGAGCAGTTCTTC. This chain joins TRBV19 and TRBJ2-1; D might be TRBD2 (6 bases). The germline V gene encodes CDR1 LNHDA and CDR2 SQIVND (reference sequence). The CDR3 is 18 amino acids. Trimming removed 6 bases from V and 2 bases from J, with 23 bases in between. Full variable domain (rest looked up from reference TRBV19 and TRBJ2-1): DGGITQSPKYLFRKEGQNVTLSCEQNLNHDAMYWYRQDPGQGLRLIYYSQIVNDFQKGDIAEGYSVSREKKESFPLTVTSAQKNPTAFYLCASSLYGGLLGTYNEQFFGPGTRLTVL.

The J gene is TRBJ1-6, the V gene TRBV6-5; the D is unclear. CDR1 MNHEY and CDR2 SVGAGI come from the germline V gene. The CDR3 has 14 amino acids. V lost 8 bases, J lost 0 bases, and 8 bases lay in between. Here the CDR3 DNA reads TGTGCCAGCGCGGTTCTCTCCTATAATTCACCCCTCCACTTT. Protein product: CASAVLSYNSPLHF.

The chain has TRBV27 and TRBJ2-2, with D maybe TRBD2 (6 bases). V was pared by 6 bases and J by 0 bases, with 14 bases between. Germline CDR1 is MNHEY and CDR2 is SMNVEV (reference sequence). The CDR3 is 16 residues long. CDR3 in amino acids: CASRPAWGANTGELFF. The CDR3 DNA follows: TGTGCCAGCAGGCCTGCGTGGGGGGCGAACACCGGGGAGCTGTTTTTT.

The V and J genes are TRBV27 and TRBJ2-2; 8 bases map to TRBD2. The germline gives CDR1 MNHEY, CDR2 SMNVEV (reference sequence). The CDR3 sequence is 14 residues long. V shed 6 bases, J shed 6 bases, and the junction held 6 bases outside the gene matches. The CDR3 loop is CASSSGGASGELFF. The CDR3 nucleotides read TGTGCCAGCAGCTCCGGGGGGGCCTCCGGGGAGCTGTTTTTT.

The V call is TRBV7-6, the J call TRBJ2-2; D not resolved. Germline CDR1 is SGHVS and CDR2 is FNYEAQ. The CDR3 is 12 residues long. The V and J ends lost 2 bases and 7 bases respectively, with 5 bases between them. The CDR3 protein is CASSLRSGELFF. The CDR3 nucleotides read TGTGCCAGCAGCTTAAGGAGCGGGGAGCTGTTTTTT.

The CDR3 spells CASSHPGTEAFF. The DNA of the CDR3 is TGTGCCAGCAGCCACCCGGGTACTGAAGCTTTCTTT. The gene calls are TRBV7-3 and TRBJ1-1; D not resolved. The germline V gene encodes CDR1 SGHTA and CDR2 FQGTGA. The CDR3 length is 12 residues. Trimming cost V 5 bases and J 5 bases, with 9 bases left between them. Filled out from reference TRBV7-3 and TRBJ1-1, the complete variable domain reads GAGVSQTPSNKVTEKGKYVELRCDPISGHTALYWYRQSLGQGPEFLIYFQGTGAADDSGLPNDRFFAVRPEGSVSTLKIQRTERGDSAVYLCASSHPGTEAFFGQGTRLTVV.

The gene calls are TRBV4-1 and TRBJ2-5; D is perhaps TRBD1 (6 bases). The tail of the sequence fits TRBJ2-7 better, so the J call may be wrong. CDR3 length: 16 residues. Germline CDR1 and CDR2: MGHRA and YSYEKL. DNA of the CDR3: TGCGCCAGCAGCCAAGTTTGGTCAGGGGTAAACTACGAGCAGTACTTC. It codes for CASSQVWSGVNYEQYF.

Notes on this clone: Other DNA sequences from this sample encode an identical CDR3 as well. The CDR3 loop is CASSAQGGTEAFF. CDR3 DNA sequence: TGTGCCAGCAGCGCGCAGGGTGGCACTGAAGCTTTCTTT. The chain uses TRBV9 and TRBJ1-1, with a tentative D call TRBD1 (5 bases). The germline CDR1 and CDR2 sequences are SGDLS and YYNGEE. V dropped 3 bases and J dropped 4 bases, with 10 bases sitting between them. The length of the CDR3 is 13 residues.

A few counts support this clone. The chain joins TRBV7-9 to TRBJ1-2; the match to TRBD1 covers 9 bases. The CDR3 covers 12 residues. The ends lost 8 bases at V and 2 bases at J; junction bases unmatched: 0. Germline V gene sequence: CDR1 SEHNR, CDR2 FQNEAQ (reference sequence). Here the CDR3 reads CASGQGNYGYTF. The DNA for the CDR3 is TGTGCCAGCGGACAGGGGAACTATGGCTACACCTTC.

The genes are TRBV25-1 and TRBJ1-1, with a tentative D call TRBD1 (5 bases). Germline V gene data show CDR1 as MGHDK and CDR2 as SYGVNS. The CDR3 has 18 amino acids. V was cut by 1 base and J by 0 bases, with 18 bases left in between. The CDR3 nucleotides are TGTGCCAGCAGTGAATCTTACTACTTGGGGGGAGTGAACACTGAAGCTTTCTTT. Protein product: CASSESYYLGGVNTEAFF.

This clone appeared a few times. This chain joins TRBV5-4 and TRBJ2-3, with D perhaps TRBD1 (5 bases). The length of the CDR3 is 13 residues. The germline gives CDR1 SGHNT, CDR2 YYREEE (reference sequence). With 4 bases removed from V and 4 bases from J, the gap between germline ends came to 10 bases. CDR3 amino acids: CASSAQGSDTQYF. For the CDR3, the DNA is TGTGCCAGCAGCGCTCAGGGATCAGATACGCAGTATTTT.

This chain joins TRBV7-9 and TRBJ2-5, with D possibly being TRBD1 (6 bases). TRBJ2-7 explains the end of the DNA better; the J call may be wrong. The length of the CDR3 is 15 residues. Germline CDR1 is SEHNR and CDR2 is FQNEAQ (reference sequence). The CDR3 is CASSLEQGSNYEQYF. The CDR3, as DNA: TGTGCCAGCAGCTTAGAACAGGGATCGAACTACGAGCAGTACTTC.

The chain links TRBV11-2 to TRBJ2-2; weak D call: TRBD1 (6 bases). V lost 5 bases, J lost 7 bases, and 14 bases lay in between. The CDR3 runs to 14 residues. Per the germline V gene, CDR1 is SGHAT and CDR2 is FQNNGV. The DNA of the CDR3 is TGTGCCAGCAGCCCCGGGACACGGCGCGGGGAGCTGTTTTTT. Amino acid sequence: CASSPGTRRGELFF.

The DNA of the CDR3 is TGTGCCAGCAGCTTGACCCGACAGGGTTTCTATGGCTACACCTTC. Protein sequence: CASSLTRQGFYGYTF. The chain carries TRBV7-2 and TRBJ1-2; 7 bases line up with TRBD1. Germline CDR1 and CDR2: SGHTA and FQGNSA. The CDR3 is 15 residues long. V lost 3 bases and J lost 4; bases outside the gene matches: 8.

The chain is built from TRBV5-1 and TRBJ2-5; 7 bases are a match to TRBD1. Trimming cost V 1 base and J 3 bases; bases outside gene matches: 0. CDR3 length: 13 residues. CDR1 is SGHRS, CDR2 YFSETQ, per germline. The CDR3 loop reads CASSLTGEETQYF. The CDR3 DNA follows: TGCGCCAGCAGCTTGACAGGGGAAGAGACCCAGTACTTC.

The chain combines TRBV5-1 with TRBJ1-5, with D maybe TRBD1 (5 bases). Germline V gene data show CDR1 as SGHRS and CDR2 as YFSETQ. Trimming shortened V by 2 bases and J by 6 bases, and 9 bases separated the two germline ends. The CDR3 covers 13 residues. Here the CDR3 reads CASSLVGGQPQHF. The CDR3 DNA reads as TGCGCCAGCAGCTTAGTGGGGGGTCAGCCCCAGCATTTT.

CDR3 bases: TGTGCCAGCAGCAAACAGACAGTTGTGAACACTGAAGCTTTCTTT. Encoded protein: CASSKQTVVNTEAFF. The chain combines TRBV5-5 with TRBJ1-1; tentative D call: TRBD1 (5 bases). V gave up 4 bases and J gave up 0 bases, with 13 bases separating them. The CDR3 is 15 amino acids. Germline CDR1 and CDR2: SGHKS and YYEKEE (reference sequence).

This rearrangement joins TRBV23-1 to TRBJ1-6, with TRBD1 identical over 7 bases. TRBV23-1 is known as an ORF, though its function is uncertain. The CDR3 spans 15 residues. The V segment lost 6 bases and the J segment 9 bases; nucleotides outside the gene matches: 11. CDR3 coding DNA: TGCGCCAGCAGAGTACAGGGGTCTCGCACTTCACCCCTCCACTTT. It translates to CASRVQGSRTSPLHF.

The sample holds a few counts of this clone. CDR3 bases: TGTGCCAGCAGTACACAGAACATGAACACTGAAGCTTTCTTT. This translates into CASSTQNMNTEAFF. The rearrangement joins TRBV6-5 to TRBJ1-1; D is ambiguous. The germline V gene has CDR1 MNHEY and CDR2 SVGAGI. CDR3 length equals 14 residues. Trimming took 5 bases from V and 0 from J, leaving 10 bases between them.

The chain employs TRBV5-4 and TRBJ2-1; 8 bases align to TRBD1. Germline V lookup: CDR1 SGHNT, CDR2 YYREEE (reference sequence). Germline trimming cut 4 bases from V and 3 bases from J; bases unmatched to any gene: 6. The CDR3 has 15 residues. The CDR3 here is CASSKTGALYNEQFF. The CDR3 DNA is TGTGCCAGCAGCAAGACAGGGGCCCTCTACAATGAGCAGTTCTTC.

This chain joins TRBV6-6 and TRBJ1-3, with D possibly being TRBD1 (6 bases). Trimming took off 2 bases at V and 0 bases at J, with 11 bases between the two ends. The germline V gene has CDR1 MNHNY and CDR2 SVGAGI (reference sequence). The CDR3 is 16 residues long. In DNA form, the CDR3 reads TGTGCCAGCAGTTACCAGGGGTTGAGCTCTGGAAACACCATATATTTT. It translates to CASSYQGLSSGNTIYF.

The chain is built from TRBV27 and TRBJ2-3; 9 nucleotides align to TRBD1. CDR3 length: 15 amino acids. V was clipped by 5 bases and J by 3 bases; unmatched bases: 6. CDR1 MNHEY and CDR2 SMNVEV come from the germline V gene (reference sequence). Here the CDR3 DNA reads TGTGCCAGCAGTGCCTCGGGGACAGGGACAGATACGCAGTATTTT. This encodes CASSASGTGTDTQYF.

The rearrangement links TRBV5-1 to TRBJ2-7; no clear D. This CDR3 spans 13 amino acids. Trimming pared 1 base from V and 1 base from J, leaving 6 bases between. Looked up from germline, CDR1 is SGHRS and CDR2 is YFSETQ. This CDR3 reads CASSLLFSYEQYF. The CDR3 region has the DNA TGCGCCAGCAGCTTGCTCTTTTCCTACGAGCAGTACTTC.

This chain uses TRBV14 with TRBJ1-4; a possible D gene is TRBD1 (6 bases). Germline CDR1 SGHDN, CDR2 FVKESK. The V and J ends lost 3 bases and 0 bases respectively, with 8 bases between them. CDR3 length equals 15 residues. This CDR3 reads CASSQTGSTNEKLFF. The DNA of the CDR3 is TGTGCCAGCAGCCAGACAGGCTCAACTAATGAAAAACTGTTTTTT. Full variable domain (outside the CDR3, taken from reference TRBV14 and TRBJ1-4): EAGVTQFPSHSVIEKGQTVTLRCDPISGHDNLYWYRRVMGKEIKFLLHFVKESKQDESGMPNNRFLAERTGGTYSTLKVQPAELEDSGVYFCASSQTGSTNEKLFFGSGTQLSVL.

The chain carries TRBV28 and TRBJ2-5; 7 bases agree with TRBD1. Germline CDR1 reads MDHEN; CDR2 reads SYDVKM. V shed 1 base and J 2 bases; nucleotides not matched to a gene: 10. The CDR3 has 17 amino acids. CDR3 sequence: CASSLLRIQGSQETQYF. CDR3 in DNA: TGTGCCAGCAGTTTATTAAGGATACAGGGGAGTCAAGAGACCCAGTACTTC.

This clone was seen once. The chain combines TRBV28 with TRBJ1-1; no reliable D call. The CDR3 covers 13 residues. Germline-derived CDR1 and CDR2 are MDHEN and SYDVKM. Deletions cut 7 bases from V and 5 bases from J, with 14 bases between. The CDR3 is CASIPGWSTEAFF. The CDR3 DNA reads as TGTGCCAGCATACCGGGGTGGAGTACTGAAGCTTTCTTT.

The chain carries TRBV5-1 and TRBJ2-1; 9 nucleotides align to TRBD2. The CDR3 covers 14 residues. Trimming at V came to 2 bases and at J to 6 bases, leaving 3 bases not matched to a gene. Germline assignment: CDR1 SGHRS and CDR2 YFSETQ. CDR3 in amino acids: CASSFSGGPNEQFF. The CDR3 nucleotides are TGCGCCAGCAGCTTCAGCGGGGGGCCCAATGAGCAGTTCTTC. Full variable domain (missing parts from reference TRBV5-1 and TRBJ2-1): KAGVTQTPRYLIKTRGQQVTLSCSPISGHRSVSWYQQTPGQGLQFLFEYFSETQRNKGNFPGRFSGRQFSNSRSEMNVSTLELGDSALYLCASSFSGGPNEQFFGPGTRLTVL.

The chain employs TRBV19 and TRBJ2-5; 9 nucleotides agree with TRBD2. The CDR3 spans 17 residues. The V gene's germline CDR1 is LNHDA and CDR2 SQIVND (reference sequence). The junction had 8 bases not matched to a gene; V was cut back by 2 bases and J by 1 base. CDR3 sequence (DNA): TGTGCCAGTAGTATAAGCAGCGGGGGGACCCTCCAAGAGACCCAGTACTTC. Its protein product is CASSISSGGTLQETQYF.

V is TRBV27 and J is TRBJ1-5; D may be TRBD1 (6 bases). Germline lookup yields CDR1 MNHEY and CDR2 SMNVEV (reference sequence). This CDR3 has 15 residues. Trimming removed 7 bases at V and 0 bases at J, with 13 bases between. The CDR3 sequence is CASNPGGASNQPQHF. DNA for the CDR3: TGTGCCAGCAACCCTGGGGGGGCTAGCAATCAGCCCCAGCATTTT.